Listed here are 27 T cell receptor beta chains from one sample, sequenced in a study of technical replicates of blood from a few donors (dated 2017 in TCRdb). Library construction relied on the immunoSEQ multiplex PCR assay. As stored in TCRdb, this immuneACCESS dataset retains in-frame rearrangements with V and J assigned. A fraction of the clones does not appear; measured against another copy, unresolved V genes explain less than half of the discrepancy, and the remainder lacks a known reason. Across this sample there are 9,500 to 15,000 clones, with roughly 79% seen only once. 14% to 15% of the sample lies in the top ten. What was sequenced was PBMCs. These receptors originate from a human donor in good health.

V and J are TRBV30 and TRBJ1-5; tentatively, D is TRBD1 (6 bases). From germline, CDR1 is GTSNPN and CDR2 SVGIG (reference sequence). The CDR3 length is 14 residues. Trimming took 5 bases from V and 6 from J, leaving 17 bases between them. The CDR3 here is CAWGMGGPTQPQHF. CDR3 DNA sequence: TGTGCCTGGGGGATGGGGGGGCCGACTCAGCCCCAGCATTTT.

The chain couples TRBV5-1 to TRBJ2-7; D unresolved. Germline CDR1 SGHRS, CDR2 YFSETQ. The CDR3 length is 15 residues. The ends were cut back, 3 bases at V and 2 bases at J, with 15 bases in the middle. The CDR3 loop is CASSWADIRTYEQYF. The CDR3 bases are TGCGCCAGCAGCTGGGCAGACATTCGAACCTACGAGCAGTACTTC.

The chain has TRBV18 and TRBJ1-1; a possible D gene is TRBD1 (6 bases). Trimming left V 4 bases short and J 3 bases short, with 9 bases between. Germline CDR1 is KGHSH and CDR2 is LQKENI. This CDR3 contains 13 residues. CDR3 in DNA: TGTGCCAGCTCACAGGGGGGGGACACTGAAGCTTTCTTT. Protein sequence: CASSQGGDTEAFF.

As regards this clone: Other DNA sequences in this specimen translate into the identical CDR3. The J gene is TRBJ1-1, the V gene TRBV2; 10 nucleotides agree with TRBD1. With 4 bases clipped from V and 8 bases from J, the junction kept 1 base outside the gene matches. The CDR3 has 12 amino acids. Germline CDR1 reads SNHLY; CDR2 reads FYNNEI. This CDR3 reads CASSGQGAEAFF. DNA for the CDR3: TGTGCCAGCAGTGGACAGGGGGCCGAAGCTTTCTTT.

This chain uses TRBV6-5 with TRBJ2-6; TRBD2 is a possible D gene (5 bases). The V end lost 4 bases, the J end lost 2 bases, and 6 bases lay between the germline ends. Germline V gene data show CDR1 as MNHEY and CDR2 as SVGAGI. This CDR3 has 14 residues. The CDR3 DNA is TGTGCCAGCAGTTCCGGGACTGGGGCCAACGTCCTGACTTTC. Protein: CASSSGTGANVLTF.

This chain connects TRBV28 to TRBJ2-7; 8 bases align to TRBD2. CDR1 and CDR2 (germline): MDHEN, SYDVKM. Losses at the gene ends were 6 bases for V and 1 base for J; bases not matched to a gene: 5. The CDR3 runs to 14 residues. CDR3 amino acids: CASRGASGSYEQYF. Written as DNA, the CDR3 is TGTGCCAGCAGGGGCGCTAGCGGGTCCTACGAGCAGTACTTC.

This chain links TRBV7-9 with TRBJ1-5; D gene unclear. V was clipped by 5 bases and J by 9 bases, with 8 bases between them. CDR1 and CDR2 (germline): SEHNR, FQNEAQ (reference sequence). This CDR3 comprises 11 residues. The CDR3 reads CASSMGGPQHF. CDR3 in DNA: TGTGCCAGCAGCATGGGAGGGCCCCAGCATTTT. The full variable domain, its missing parts supplied by reference TRBV7-9 and TRBJ1-5, is DTGVSQNPRHKITKRGQNVTFRCDPISEHNRLYWYRQTLGQGPEFLTYFQNEAQLEKSRLLSDRFSAERPKGSFSTLEIQRTEQGDSAMYLCASSMGGPQHFGDGTRLSIL.

The chain joins TRBV13 to TRBJ2-2; D not resolved. This CDR3 is 14 amino acids long. Germline CDR1 is PRHDT and CDR2 is FYEKMQ (reference sequence). Trimming removed 2 bases from V and 6 bases from J, with 10 bases in between. The CDR3 DNA reads as TGTGCCAGCAGCTTACAGGCAGTGGCCGGGGAGCTGTTTTTT. It translates to CASSLQAVAGELFF.

This clone was seen a single time. The rearrangement links TRBV19 to TRBJ2-7; 11 bases align to TRBD2. J lost 0 bases, V lost 5 bases, and 3 bases had no gene match. The CDR3 totals 15 residues. CDR1 LNHDA and CDR2 SQIVND come from the germline V gene (reference sequence). CDR3 amino acids: CASSLGLADSYEQYF. The CDR3 coding sequence is TGTGCCAGTAGTCTGGGACTAGCGGACTCCTACGAGCAGTACTTC.

V gene TRBV6-1 combines with J gene TRBJ2-7; 11 positions agree with TRBD2. With 6 bases clipped from V and 9 bases from J, the junction kept 4 bases outside the gene matches. Germline loops: CDR1 MNHNS, CDR2 SASEGT. This CDR3 region has 12 residues. The CDR3 DNA is TGTGCCAGCAGGGTAGCGGGAGGGGTGCAGTACTTC. Amino acids: CASRVAGGVQYF.

The gene calls are TRBV11-2 and TRBJ2-5; 9 bases fit TRBD2. The CDR3 extends over 16 amino acids. V lost 1 base and J lost 1; bases outside the gene matches: 4. Germline-derived CDR1 and CDR2 are SGHAT and FQNNGV. CDR3 sequence reads: CASSLGGLAGQETQYF. The CDR3, as DNA: TGTGCCAGCAGCTTAGGGGGACTAGCCGGCCAAGAGACCCAGTACTTC.

V and J are TRBV10-3 and TRBJ2-5, with a weak D call TRBD1 (7 bases). CDR1 and CDR2 (germline): ENHRY, SYGVKD. This CDR3 has 15 residues. Trimming took 11 bases from V and 2 from J, leaving 21 bases between them. CDR3 loop: CASGGRRVEQETQYF. In DNA, the CDR3 is TGTGCCTCAGGGGGGAGGCGGGTGGAACAAGAGACCCAGTACTTC.

V and J are TRBV7-9 and TRBJ2-1; no clear D. The CDR3 loop spans 14 amino acids. V was clipped by 3 bases and J by 7 bases, with 13 bases between them. The germline gives CDR1 SEHNR, CDR2 FQNEAQ (reference sequence). This CDR3 is CASSLNQDWNEQFF. CDR3 sequence (DNA): TGTGCCAGCAGCTTGAATCAAGACTGGAATGAGCAGTTCTTC.

This clone came up a few times. The J gene is TRBJ1-1, the V gene TRBV14; D gene unclear. Trimming took off 1 base at V and 1 base at J, with 7 bases between the two ends. The germline gives CDR1 SGHDN, CDR2 FVKESK. The CDR3 spans 14 residues. The CDR3 reads CASSQGNWNTEAFF. The CDR3 DNA reads as TGTGCCAGCAGCCAAGGAAACTGGAACACTGAAGCTTTCTTT. The whole variable domain, filled in from reference TRBV14 and TRBJ1-1, reads EAGVTQFPSHSVIEKGQTVTLRCDPISGHDNLYWYRRVMGKEIKFLLHFVKESKQDESGMPNNRFLAERTGGTYSTLKVQPAELEDSGVYFCASSQGNWNTEAFFGQGTRLTVV.

V usage is TRBV4-2 and J usage is TRBJ2-2, with TRBD2 matching over 11 bases. After removal of 2 bases from V and 7 bases from J, the junction contained 6 bases not matched to a gene. From germline, CDR1 is LGHNA and CDR2 YNFKEQ. This CDR3 comprises 16 residues. CDR3 sequence: CASSQIEGLAGGELFF. The CDR3 region has the DNA TGTGCCAGCAGCCAAATTGAAGGACTAGCGGGCGGGGAGCTGTTTTTT.

The V gene is TRBV5-1, the J gene TRBJ2-7, with TRBD2 identical over 8 bases. The ends lost 3 bases at V and 0 bases at J; junction bases unmatched: 5. Germline CDR1 SGHRS, CDR2 YFSETQ. The CDR3 spans 15 residues. CDR3 DNA: TGCGCCAGCAGCTATAGCGGGACTCGCTCCTACGAGCAGTACTTC. Translated, it gives CASSYSGTRSYEQYF.

The chain is built from TRBV5-1 and TRBJ2-3, with no clear D. CDR1 is SGHRS, CDR2 YFSETQ, per germline. The CDR3 consists of 11 residues. V lost 7 bases and J 2 bases, leaving 5 bases between the germline ends. The CDR3 protein is CASSYTDTQYF. The CDR3 nucleotides read TGCGCCAGCTCCTACACAGATACGCAGTATTTT.

This chain connects TRBV19 to TRBJ2-1, with D possibly being TRBD1 (5 bases). The V end lost 8 bases, the J end lost 7 bases, and 15 bases lay between the germline ends. Germline assignment: CDR1 LNHDA and CDR2 SQIVND (reference sequence). The CDR3 has 13 amino acids. CDR3 coding DNA: TGTGCCAGTTGCCAGGGAAGTTTGAATGAGCAGTTCTTC. Its translation is CASCQGSLNEQFF.

This chain joins TRBV9 and TRBJ1-1, with unresolved D. Germline loops: CDR1 SGDLS, CDR2 YYNGEE. Trimming shortened V by 5 bases and J by 1 base, and 12 bases separated the two germline ends. There are 14 residues in the CDR3. CDR3 amino acids: CASRPLEANTEAFF. In DNA form, the CDR3 reads TGTGCCAGCAGACCCCTAGAGGCGAACACTGAAGCTTTCTTT.

The chain joins TRBV10-3 to TRBJ2-7, with 14 bases matching TRBD2. Germline V gives CDR1 ENHRY, CDR2 SYGVKD. This CDR3 comprises 15 residues. V was pared by 6 bases and J by 0 bases, with 1 base of the junction left unmatched. CDR3 in DNA: TGTGCCATCAGCGGGACTAGCGGGGGCTCCTACGAGCAGTACTTC. Residues: CAISGTSGGSYEQYF.

This rearrangement joins TRBV18 to TRBJ2-5; 7 nucleotides align to TRBD1. Germline CDR1 and CDR2: KGHSH and LQKENI. J lost 2 bases, V lost 6 bases, and 12 bases had no gene match. The CDR3 spans 16 residues. CDR3 sequence reads: CASSRQGRTGQETQYF. For the CDR3, the DNA is TGTGCCAGCTCTAGACAGGGAAGAACAGGACAAGAGACCCAGTACTTC. Based on the CDR3 plus reference TRBV18 and TRBJ2-5, the full variable domain is NAGVMQNPRHLVRRRGQEARLRCSPMKGHSHVYWYRQLPEEGLKFMVYLQKENIIDESGMPKERFSAEFPKEGPSILRIQQVVRGDSAAYFCASSRQGRTGQETQYFGPGTRLLVL.

V usage is TRBV2 and J usage is TRBJ2-7; 8 bases are a match to TRBD2. The ends lost 6 bases at V and 0 bases at J; junction bases unmatched: 10. The V gene's germline CDR1 is SNHLY and CDR2 FYNNEI. The CDR3 extends over 16 amino acids. In DNA form, the CDR3 reads TGTGCCAGCAGCCTCCGCGGGGGGAGAGGCTCCTACGAGCAGTACTTC. It yields the protein CASSLRGGRGSYEQYF.

This clone was counted a single time. The chain uses TRBV19 and TRBJ2-7; 14 bases map to TRBD2. The J segment lost 2 bases and the V segment lost 5 bases, leaving 11 bases of the junction unmatched. Germline V gene data show CDR1 as LNHDA and CDR2 as SQIVND (reference sequence). The CDR3 is made up of 18 amino acids. CDR3 in amino acids: CASSWTSGRSWGPYEQYF. CDR3 nucleotides: TGTGCCAGTAGTTGGACTAGCGGGAGGAGTTGGGGACCCTACGAGCAGTACTTC.

The chain carries TRBV27 and TRBJ2-7; 9 bases are a match to TRBD2. CDR1 is MNHEY and CDR2 is SMNVEV in the germline V gene (reference sequence). This CDR3 has 15 residues. The V and J ends lost 5 bases and 7 bases, in that order; junction bases with no gene match: 12. The CDR3 sequence: CASSPGVAGAREQYF. The CDR3 bases are TGTGCCAGCAGTCCCGGGGTAGCGGGAGCACGTGAGCAGTACTTC.

Here the CDR3 DNA reads TGCGCCAGCAGCATGAACTTCGGACTGGGAAACACCATATATTTT. Protein product: CASSMNFGLGNTIYF. The V gene is TRBV5-1, the J gene TRBJ1-3; D gene unclear. Germline-derived CDR1 and CDR2 are SGHRS and YFSETQ. V shed 4 bases and J shed 4 bases, with 15 bases lying between them. This CDR3 comprises 15 residues.

The chain recombines TRBV29-1 with TRBJ2-1; D gene ambiguous. This CDR3 spans 13 amino acids. Looked up from germline, CDR1 is SQVTM and CDR2 is ANQGSEA. V lost 1 base and J lost 7, with 11 bases in between. In DNA form, the CDR3 reads TGCAGCGTTGAAGTGGGCAATGGGAATGAGCAGTTCTTC. The encoded protein is CSVEVGNGNEQFF.

This chain uses TRBV27 with TRBJ2-2; TRBD1 agrees at 10 bases. CDR3 length: 13 residues. CDR1 is MNHEY and CDR2 is SMNVEV in the germline V gene (reference sequence). V was clipped by 9 bases and J by 4 bases; unmatched bases: 2. The CDR3 is CASWTGGTGELFF. CDR3 DNA: TGTGCCAGTTGGACAGGGGGCACCGGGGAGCTGTTTTTT.